The sequence of this TCR beta chain was determined in a study of T-cell reconstitution after alpha-beta-depleted transplantation in children. Study-wide results and limits: The study reportedly traced alpha-beta T cells about two months after transplant to several hundred expanded graft clones. For some patients, TCRbeta diversity was high at day 60 because of recipient T cells and thymic progenitors that survived.

In this sample, this clonotype turned up a few times. Its antigen is unidentified. V was shortened by 4 bases and J by 7 bases, with 14 bases between the two germline ends. CDR3 size: 13 residues. Unique molecular identifiers were built into the TCRbeta library. TCRdb re-derived calls from the PCR reads in MiXCR, one entry per CDR3 protein. The sample includes fewer than 750,000 distinct CDR3 sequences, 25% to 30% of them seen just once. V is TRBV12-3 or TRBV12-4 and J is TRBJ2-7, with D perhaps TRBD2 (6 bases). This TCR derives from a boy under three years old with Wiskott-Aldrich syndrome, due to receive a stem cell transplant. Sequences were derived from PBMCs, sampled before TCRalphabeta/CD19-depleted stem cell transplant. CDR3 region: CASSSSSGGEQYF. The CDR3 DNA sequence: TGTGCCAGCAGTTCGAGTAGCGGAGGGGAGCAGTACTTC.